The clone carrying this T cell receptor (beta chain) has only a few counts. No antigen is known for it. Using quantitative 5'-RACE with molecular barcodes, the authors made TCR beta libraries. Via MiXCR, TCRdb re-called the 5' RACE reads, giving one row per CDR3 protein. The sample records fewer than 500,000 distinct CDR3 sequences, 20% to 25% being singletons. This entry is derived from a study of CD8 T cells in ankylosing spondylitis. Study outcomes and limitations: The study identified a TCR beta motif of several highly homologous variants that appeared characteristic of ankylosing spondylitis blood.

V dropped 6 bases and J dropped 0 bases, with 12 bases sitting between them. The germline gives CDR1 MNHEY, CDR2 SVGEGT. This CDR3 contains 15 residues. The rearrangement joins TRBV6-2 or TRBV6-3 to TRBJ2-1, with D possibly TRBD2 on 5 matching bases. The sample comprised blood, either unsorted or a sorted T cell fraction (not recorded which). The receptor was derived from a male donor with ankylosing spondylitis. The CDR3 DNA follows: TGTGCCAGCAGACTACTAGGGTTCTCCTACAATGAGCAGTTCTTC. It specifies CASRLLGFSYNEQFF.